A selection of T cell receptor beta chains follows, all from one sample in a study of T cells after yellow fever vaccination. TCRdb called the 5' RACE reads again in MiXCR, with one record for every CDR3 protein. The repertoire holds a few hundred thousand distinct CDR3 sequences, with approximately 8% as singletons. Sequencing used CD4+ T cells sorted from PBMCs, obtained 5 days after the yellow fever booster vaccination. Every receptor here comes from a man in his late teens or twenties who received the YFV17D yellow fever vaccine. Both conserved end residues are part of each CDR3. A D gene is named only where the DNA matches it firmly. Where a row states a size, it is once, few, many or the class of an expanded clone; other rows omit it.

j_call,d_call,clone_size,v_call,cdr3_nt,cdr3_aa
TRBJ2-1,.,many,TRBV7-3,TGTGCCAGCAGCTTTACAGGGCCCAATGAGCAGTTCTTC,CASSFTGPNEQFF
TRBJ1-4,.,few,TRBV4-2,TGTGCCAGCAGCCACAGCCCAGGGGTTCAAGGGGAAAAACTGTTTTTT,CASSHSPGVQGEKLFF
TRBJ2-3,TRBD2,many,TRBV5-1,TGCGCCAGCAGCTTTCGGTTTATCCAGCGGGGGCACCAAGATACGCAGTATTTT,CASSFRFIQRGHQDTQYF
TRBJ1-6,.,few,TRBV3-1,TGTGCCAGCAGCTGGTTGCCTGGGGCGACTAATTCACCCCTCCACTTT,CASSWLPGATNSPLHF
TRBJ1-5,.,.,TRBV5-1,TGCGCCAGCAGATCAACCGCGGTGGAGCAGCCCCAGCATTTT,CASRSTAVEQPQHF
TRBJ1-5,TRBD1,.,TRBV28,TGTGCCAGCAGACCAGGGGGCCTCAATCAGCCCCAGCATTTT,CASRPGGLNQPQHF
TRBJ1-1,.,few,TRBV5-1,TGCGCCAGCAGCTTACAGCCTCAGAACACTGAAGCTTTCTTT,CASSLQPQNTEAFF
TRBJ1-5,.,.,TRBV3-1,TGTGCCAGCAGCCAAGACCCGGGGCAGGGGACCCGGCCCCAGCATTTT,CASSQDPGQGTRPQHF
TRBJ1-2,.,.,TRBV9,TGTGCCAGCAGCGTAGAGCAGGGATTCTATGGCTACACCTTC,CASSVEQGFYGYTF
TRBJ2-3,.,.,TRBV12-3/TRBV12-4,TGTGCCAGCCGCGGGACTTTACCCACAGATACGCAGTATTTT,CASRGTLPTDTQYF
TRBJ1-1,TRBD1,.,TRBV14,TGTGCCAGCAGCCTTGGACAGGGTGAAGCTTTCTTT,CASSLGQGEAFF
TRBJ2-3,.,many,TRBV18,TGTGCCAGCTCACCACAGGAAATCACAGATACGCAGTATTTT,CASSPQEITDTQYF
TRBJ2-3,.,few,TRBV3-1,TGTGCCAGCAGCCACGCGAGACAAAGTCGCGGCACAGATACGCAGTATTTT,CASSHARQSRGTDTQYF
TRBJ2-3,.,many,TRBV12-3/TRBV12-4,TGTGCCAGCAGACGGACAGCGATAAGCACAGATACGCAGTATTTT,CASRRTAISTDTQYF
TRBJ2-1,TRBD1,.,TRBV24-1,TGTGCCACCAGTGATCCGGGACAGGGGGAAAGCGAGCAGTTCTTC,CATSDPGQGESEQFF
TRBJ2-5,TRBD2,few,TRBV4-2,TGTGCCAGCAGCCAAGATTCTAGCGGGGGGGCGGGAGAGACCCAGTACTTC,CASSQDSSGGAGETQYF
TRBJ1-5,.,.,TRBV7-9,TGTGCCAGCACCCCCTCTGGGACCGGGCAGCCCCAGCATTTT,CASTPSGTGQPQHF
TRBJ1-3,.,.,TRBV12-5,TGTGCTAGTGGTTTTATGGGCGCTGGGGACACCATATATTTT,CASGFMGAGDTIYF
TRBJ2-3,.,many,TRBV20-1,TGCAGTGCTCCCTCTAGCGTCCCGAGAACAGATACGCAGTATTTT,CSAPSSVPRTDTQYF
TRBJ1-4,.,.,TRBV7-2,TGTGCCAGCAGCCCTGGGCAGATCGGTGAAAAACTGTTTTTT,CASSPGQIGEKLFF
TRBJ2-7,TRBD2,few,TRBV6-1,TGTGCCAGCACGTATTCGGGGGGGTACGAGCAGTACTTC,CASTYSGGYEQYF
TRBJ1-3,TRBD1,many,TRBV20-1,TGCAGTGCTCTGACGACAGGGGGCCCTGGAAACACCATATATTTT,CSALTTGGPGNTIYF
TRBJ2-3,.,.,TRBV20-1,TGCAGTGCTAGACGGACAGGCACAGATACGCAGTATTTT,CSARRTGTDTQYF
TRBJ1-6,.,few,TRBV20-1,TGCAGTGCTAGTAAGCGGGGCACCGCCGGAGATTCACCCCTCCACTTT,CSASKRGTAGDSPLHF